The 14 T cell receptor beta chains given below trace back to one sample, sequenced in a study of cytomegalovirus exposure and HLA in healthy donors. Both 60 Vbeta primers and 13 Jbeta primers went into the PCR. Method: immunoSEQ multiplex PCR; TCRdb's copy keeps in-frame clones and lacks some. The sample contains some 110,000 clones, just under 80% of which appear only once. Material: PBMCs. The receptors stem from a man aged 30-40 years in good health and CMV-seronegative.

The chain employs TRBV19 and TRBJ2-2; D is perhaps TRBD2 (5 bases). Germline V gene sequence: CDR1 LNHDA, CDR2 SQIVND (reference sequence). The CDR3 runs to 14 residues. Between the trimmed V and J ends, which lost 11 bases and 5 bases, there was a span of 18 bases. CDR3 nucleotides: TGTGCCTCCTCGGCGGGTTTATGGACCGGGGAGCTGTTTTTT. It encodes CASSAGLWTGELFF.

The chain uses TRBV6-5 and TRBJ1-2; 9 bases fit TRBD1. The CDR3 is 12 residues long. The germline gives CDR1 MNHEY, CDR2 SVGAGI. The junction had 2 bases not matched to a gene; V was cut back by 4 bases and J by 8 bases. The chain's CDR3 is CASSLDRGGYTF. CDR3 coding DNA: TGTGCCAGCAGTTTGGACAGGGGAGGCTACACCTTC.

This sequence joins TRBV7-2 and TRBJ2-7; 11 nucleotides agree with TRBD2. Germline CDR1 is SGHTA and CDR2 is FQGNSA. The CDR3 loop spans 16 amino acids. V was clipped by 2 bases and J by 0 bases; unmatched bases: 3. The DNA for the CDR3 is TGTGCCAGCAGCTTATATCTAGCGGGGGGCTCCTACGAGCAGTACTTC. As protein: CASSLYLAGGSYEQYF.

The V call is TRBV7-9, the J call TRBJ2-1; 7 bases are a match to TRBD1. There are 15 residues in the CDR3. Germline V lookup: CDR1 SEHNR, CDR2 FQNEAQ (reference sequence). The V and J ends lost 5 bases and 4 bases, in that order; junction bases with no gene match: 8. CDR3 DNA: TGTGCCAGCAGCCCGCCGGGACAGCGGTACAATGAGCAGTTCTTC. Protein product: CASSPPGQRYNEQFF. Based on the CDR3 plus reference TRBV7-9 and TRBJ2-1, the full variable domain is DTGVSQNPRHKITKRGQNVTFRCDPISEHNRLYWYRQTLGQGPEFLTYFQNEAQLEKSRLLSDRFSAERPKGSFSTLEIQRTEQGDSAMYLCASSPPGQRYNEQFFGPGTRLTVL.

The V and J genes are TRBV10-3 and TRBJ1-2, with TRBD1 identical over 7 bases. Germline lookup yields CDR1 ENHRY and CDR2 SYGVKD. The V segment lost 0 bases and the J segment 8 bases; nucleotides outside the gene matches: 9. This CDR3 is built from 15 residues. In DNA, the CDR3 is TGTGCCATCAGTGAGTCGGTCAAGGGGGCAGGGGGCTACACCTTC. Amino acid sequence: CAISESVKGAGGYTF.

This chain links TRBV9 with TRBJ2-7, with a possible D match to TRBD1 (8 bases). Germline V lookup: CDR1 SGDLS, CDR2 YYNGEE. Trimming removed 4 bases from V and 2 bases from J, with 16 bases in between. This CDR3 has 15 amino acids. CDR3 nucleotides: TGTGCCAGCAGCCAAACAGGGGGGGGTCCCTACGAGCAGTACTTC. It codes for CASSQTGGGPYEQYF.

The chain joins TRBV2 to TRBJ1-4; 8 bases are shared with TRBD1. Germline CDR1 SNHLY, CDR2 FYNNEI. The CDR3 has 13 residues. J was trimmed by 8 bases and V by 6 bases; bases with no gene match: 5. The CDR3 DNA reads TGTGCCAGCAGAGGGGGACAGGTAGAAAAACTGTTTTTT. It translates to CASRGGQVEKLFF.

The J gene is TRBJ1-2, the V gene TRBV5-4; 12 bases fit TRBD1. V trimming: 4 bases; J trimming: 4 bases; junction bases outside the gene matches: 14. Germline CDR1 and CDR2: SGHNT and YYREEE (reference sequence). The CDR3 spans 18 residues. CDR3 DNA sequence: TGTGCCAGCAGCCCCGGGACAGGGGGCGGTCAGCGTATCTATGGCTACACCTTC. Translation: CASSPGTGGGQRIYGYTF.

The rearrangement links TRBV15 to TRBJ2-7, with TRBD1 matching 10 bases. The V gene end was trimmed by 3 bases and the J gene end by 3 bases; junction bases not matched to a gene: 8. CDR3 length: 16 amino acids. Germline CDR1 LNHNV, CDR2 YYDKDF (reference sequence). This CDR3 is CATSRGPGQGSYEQYF. In DNA, the CDR3 is TGTGCCACCAGCAGGGGACCGGGACAGGGGAGCTACGAGCAGTACTTC.

J is TRBJ2-3 and V is TRBV6-5; 10 nucleotides agree with TRBD1. Trimming took 5 bases from V and 6 from J; bases not matched to a gene: 2. The germline V gene has CDR1 MNHEY and CDR2 SVGAGI. The CDR3 has 13 residues. CDR3 region: CASSDRGRDTQYF. In nucleotides, the CDR3 is TGTGCCAGCAGTGACAGGGGGCGGGATACGCAGTATTTT.

The chain is built from TRBV19 and TRBJ2-3; D remains ambiguous. V shed 5 bases and J shed 0 bases, with 9 bases lying between them. The CDR3 is made up of 14 amino acids. The V gene's germline CDR1 is LNHDA and CDR2 SQIVND (reference sequence). CDR3 in amino acids: CASSAKHSTDTQYF. CDR3 sequence (DNA): TGTGCCAGTAGTGCCAAACACAGCACAGATACGCAGTATTTT.

The chain carries TRBV5-6 and TRBJ1-1, with unresolved D. V was cut by 4 bases and J by 4 bases, with 11 bases left in between. Germline CDR1 is SGHDT and CDR2 is YYEEEE. The CDR3 runs 13 residues. The DNA for the CDR3 is TGTGCCAGCAGCGCGGCCCGGGGCACTGAAGCTTTCTTT. Translation: CASSAARGTEAFF.

The chain employs TRBV9 and TRBJ2-2; 8 bases agree with TRBD1. Germline CDR1 SGDLS, CDR2 YYNGEE. The CDR3 has 16 residues. V lost 0 bases and J lost 2; bases outside the gene matches: 3. Here the CDR3 reads CASSVGTGGNTGELFF. The CDR3 nucleotides read TGTGCCAGCAGCGTAGGAACAGGGGGAAACACCGGGGAGCTGTTTTTT.

The chain uses TRBV4-3 and TRBJ2-5; maybe TRBD1 (7 bases). Germline V gene sequence: CDR1 LGHNA, CDR2 YSLEER. CDR3 size: 15 residues. Trimming cost V 3 bases and J 5 bases, with 16 bases left between them. The CDR3 bases are TGCGCCAGCAGCCAGGAGGGGGCGCCGGGGGAGACCCAGTACTTC. Translation: CASSQEGAPGETQYF.